This section outlines one T cell receptor beta chain sequence together with its context. Antigen unknown. The TCRbeta library was prepared with unique molecular identifiers. TCRdb processed the PCR reads anew with MiXCR; each CDR3 protein has one entry. The top ten hold approximately 25% of the sample, which has about 110,000 distinct CDR3 sequences, approximately 6.4% seen once. CDR1 and CDR2 from the germline V gene are SEHNR and FQNEAQ (reference sequence). This CDR3 spans 17 amino acids. V shed 6 bases and J 6 bases; nucleotides not matched to a gene: 14. The data belong to a study of T-cell reconstitution after alpha-beta-depleted transplantation in children. Study-level results: Reported findings indicate that, about two months after transplant, alpha-beta T cells came from several hundred expanded clones, which were derived from non-depleted graft cells. A year post-transplant, T-cell counts and diversity derived mostly from newly produced T cells. The high TCRbeta diversity at day 60 in some patients came from surviving recipient T cells and thymic progenitors.

This specimen was PBMCs, mostly from graft donor cells, taken 360 days after TCRalphabeta/CD19-depleted stem cell transplant. This sequence originates from a male patient between 2 and 10 years old who had a stem cell transplant for acute lymphoblastic leukemia, so the T cells may come from the graft donor. The chain couples TRBV7-9 to TRBJ2-2, with 9 positions matching TRBD1. Here the CDR3 reads CASSTTGGPKGAGELFF. The DNA of the CDR3 is TGTGCCAGCAGTACGACAGGGGGACCTAAAGGGGCCGGGGAGCTGTTTTTT. The entire variable domain, with the rest obtained from reference TRBV7-9 and TRBJ2-2, is as follows: DTGVSQNPRHKITKRGQNVTFRCDPISEHNRLYWYRQTLGQGPEFLTYFQNEAQLEKSRLLSDRFSAERPKGSFSTLEIQRTEQGDSAMYLCASSTTGGPKGAGELFFGEGSRLTVL.